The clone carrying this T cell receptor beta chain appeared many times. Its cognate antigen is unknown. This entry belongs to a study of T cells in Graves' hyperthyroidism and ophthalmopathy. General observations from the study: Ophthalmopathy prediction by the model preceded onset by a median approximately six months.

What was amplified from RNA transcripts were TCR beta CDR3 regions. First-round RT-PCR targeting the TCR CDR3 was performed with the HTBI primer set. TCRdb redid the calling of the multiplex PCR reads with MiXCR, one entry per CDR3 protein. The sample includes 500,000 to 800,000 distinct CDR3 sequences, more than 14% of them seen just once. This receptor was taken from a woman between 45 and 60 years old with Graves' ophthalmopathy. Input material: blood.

The CDR3 here is CAWSPGQLYEQYF. The CDR3 nucleotides are TGTGCCTGGAGCCCGGGACAGCTCTACGAGCAGTACTTC. The chain joins TRBV30 to TRBJ2-7; 7 bases map to TRBD1. The CDR3 length is 13 residues. Germline assignment: CDR1 GTSNPN and CDR2 SVGIG (reference sequence). V dropped 3 bases and J dropped 3; count of bases not matched to a gene: 5.